These T cell receptor beta chains were read from a single sample in a study of OX40 agonist ivuxolimab in advanced cancers. The method was immunoSEQ multiplex PCR; TCRdb's version includes in-frame clones alone and lacks a portion of them. The sample shows roughly 80,000 clones, about 81% of them seen only once. Specimen: CD4+ or CD8+ T cells sorted from blood, collected in a trial of the OX40 agonist ivuxolimab. The receptors shown here come from an adult with an advanced solid tumor such as melanoma, head and neck, liver or kidney cancer. The CDR3 runs from the conserved cysteine through the conserved F or W. The order of the fields is V gene, CDR3 length, J gene, D gene, clone size, CDR3 protein, CDR3 DNA. A D gene is named only where the DNA matches it firmly. Clone size is shown for a subset of rows, as once, few, many or a class of expanded clone.

V gene: TRBV9; CDR3 length: 15; J gene: TRBJ2-1; D gene: .; clone size: .; CDR3 protein: CASSVVGSGYNEQFF; CDR3 DNA: TGTGCCAGCAGCGTAGTAGGGTCGGGGTACAATGAGCAGTTCTTC
V gene: TRBV2; CDR3 length: 14; J gene: TRBJ2-5; D gene: .; clone size: .; CDR3 protein: CASSETGSQETQYF; CDR3 DNA: TGTGCCAGCAGTGAGACCGGAAGCCAAGAGACCCAGTACTTC
V gene: TRBV9; CDR3 length: 14; J gene: TRBJ2-1; D gene: .; clone size: .; CDR3 protein: CASSFSDLYNEQFF; CDR3 DNA: TGTGCCAGCTCATTTTCTGACTTATACAATGAGCAGTTCTTC
V gene: TRBV28; CDR3 length: 16; J gene: TRBJ1-4; D gene: .; clone size: once; CDR3 protein: CASSLGIVGTNEKLFF; CDR3 DNA: TGTGCCAGCAGTTTGGGGATAGTGGGGACTAATGAAAAACTGTTTTTT
V gene: TRBV5-4; CDR3 length: 17; J gene: TRBJ2-5; D gene: TRBD2; clone size: .; CDR3 protein: CASSSVGAGGLGETQYF; CDR3 DNA: TGTGCCAGCAGCTCCGTAGGAGCGGGGGGGCTGGGGGAGACCCAGTACTTC
V gene: TRBV19; CDR3 length: 16; J gene: TRBJ2-3; D gene: .; clone size: few; CDR3 protein: CASSWGGAPSTDTQYF; CDR3 DNA: TGTGCCAGTAGTTGGGGCGGGGCCCCTAGCACAGATACGCAGTATTTT
V gene: TRBV14; CDR3 length: 14; J gene: TRBJ2-7; D gene: .; clone size: .; CDR3 protein: CASSDPGTAGKQYF; CDR3 DNA: TGTGCCAGCAGCGATCCGGGGACAGCGGGCAAGCAGTACTTC
V gene: TRBV7-9; CDR3 length: 14; J gene: TRBJ2-2; D gene: TRBD2; clone size: .; CDR3 protein: CAREAGGNTGELFF; CDR3 DNA: TGTGCCAGGGAAGCGGGGGGAAACACCGGGGAGCTGTTTTTT
V gene: TRBV28; CDR3 length: 17; J gene: TRBJ2-7; D gene: .; clone size: .; CDR3 protein: CASSLYTRWGASYEQYF; CDR3 DNA: TGTGCCAGCAGTCTATATACCCGTTGGGGGGCGTCCTACGAGCAGTACTTC
V gene: TRBV11-2; CDR3 length: 18; J gene: TRBJ2-3; D gene: TRBD2; clone size: .; CDR3 protein: CASSPTKRQRGIGYTQYF; CDR3 DNA: TGTGCCAGCAGCCCAACGAAGAGGCAGCGGGGTATTGGGTATACGCAGTATTTT
V gene: TRBV7-2; CDR3 length: 14; J gene: TRBJ2-7; D gene: .; clone size: .; CDR3 protein: CASSLASSYYEQYF; CDR3 DNA: TGTGCCAGCAGCTTAGCTTCCTCCTACTACGAGCAGTACTTC
V gene: TRBV5-6; CDR3 length: 17; J gene: TRBJ2-1; D gene: .; clone size: .; CDR3 protein: CASSSPPWEVTYNEQFF; CDR3 DNA: TGTGCCAGCAGCTCCCCCCCTTGGGAGGTGACCTACAATGAGCAGTTCTTC
V gene: TRBV7-3; CDR3 length: 14; J gene: TRBJ2-6; D gene: TRBD1; clone size: .; CDR3 protein: CASRQGAGANVLTF; CDR3 DNA: TGTGCCAGCAGACAGGGGGCTGGGGCCAACGTCCTGACTTTC
V gene: TRBV18; CDR3 length: 16; J gene: TRBJ1-6; D gene: .; clone size: few; CDR3 protein: CASSPGIRGGTSPLHF; CDR3 DNA: TGTGCCAGCTCACCGGGAATACGAGGCGGAACTTCACCCCTCCACTTT
V gene: TRBV2; CDR3 length: 11; J gene: TRBJ1-2; D gene: TRBD1; clone size: .; CDR3 protein: CASSYRGKNTF; CDR3 DNA: TGTGCCAGCAGTTACAGGGGAAAGAACACCTTC
V gene: TRBV4-3; CDR3 length: 17; J gene: TRBJ1-6; D gene: .; clone size: .; CDR3 protein: CASSLKTVFSETSPLHF; CDR3 DNA: TGCGCCAGCAGCCTAAAGACAGTGTTTAGCGAGACTTCACCCCTCCACTTT
V gene: TRBV7-2; CDR3 length: 14; J gene: TRBJ2-7; D gene: .; clone size: .; CDR3 protein: CASSREDTAYEQYF; CDR3 DNA: TGTGCCAGCAGCCGCGAGGACACCGCCTACGAGCAGTACTTC
V gene: TRBV6-5; CDR3 length: 14; J gene: TRBJ1-1; D gene: TRBD1; clone size: once; CDR3 protein: CASSYRDRGYSAFF; CDR3 DNA: TGTGCCAGCAGTTACCGGGACAGGGGTTACTCGGCTTTCTTT
V gene: TRBV5-4; CDR3 length: 15; J gene: TRBJ2-5; D gene: .; clone size: .; CDR3 protein: CASSPSLNGEETQYF; CDR3 DNA: TGTGCCAGCAGCCCGTCACTTAACGGGGAAGAGACCCAGTACTTC
V gene: TRBV19; CDR3 length: 14; J gene: TRBJ1-5; D gene: .; clone size: .; CDR3 protein: CASSSFGSNQPQHF; CDR3 DNA: TGTGCCAGTAGTTCCTTCGGGAGCAATCAGCCCCAGCATTTT
V gene: TRBV4-2; CDR3 length: 16; J gene: TRBJ2-1; D gene: .; clone size: few; CDR3 protein: CASSLGLGHAYNEQFF; CDR3 DNA: TGTGCCAGCAGCCTCGGTTTGGGGCACGCCTACAATGAGCAGTTCTTC
V gene: TRBV7-2; CDR3 length: 15; J gene: TRBJ2-7; D gene: TRBD2; clone size: .; CDR3 protein: CASSFKAGGPYEQYF; CDR3 DNA: TGTGCCAGCAGCTTTAAAGCGGGGGGGCCGTACGAGCAGTACTTC
V gene: TRBV14; CDR3 length: 16; J gene: TRBJ1-1; D gene: .; clone size: .; CDR3 protein: CASSQVAGILNTEAFF; CDR3 DNA: TGTGCCAGCAGCCAAGTAGCGGGAATCTTGAACACTGAAGCTTTCTTT
V gene: TRBV9; CDR3 length: 15; J gene: TRBJ1-5; D gene: .; clone size: .; CDR3 protein: CASSTGPEKNQPQHF; CDR3 DNA: TGTGCCAGCAGCACCGGACCGGAGAAAAATCAGCCCCAGCATTTT
V gene: TRBV6-1; CDR3 length: 17; J gene: TRBJ2-2; D gene: .; clone size: .; CDR3 protein: CASSEVGRGSYTGELFF; CDR3 DNA: TGTGCCAGCAGTGAAGTTGGACGGGGGTCCTACACCGGGGAGCTGTTTTTT
V gene: TRBV7-7; CDR3 length: 14; J gene: TRBJ2-7; D gene: .; clone size: .; CDR3 protein: CASSLSGGAAEQYF; CDR3 DNA: TGTGCTAGCAGCTTAAGTGGGGGGGCCGCCGAGCAGTACTTC
V gene: TRBV5-1; CDR3 length: 14; J gene: TRBJ2-5; D gene: TRBD2; clone size: .; CDR3 protein: CASSPEERGGAQYF; CDR3 DNA: TGCGCCAGCAGCCCCGAGGAACGGGGGGGGGCCCAGTACTTC
V gene: TRBV5-1; CDR3 length: 14; J gene: TRBJ2-3; D gene: .; clone size: few; CDR3 protein: CASSEGGVTDTQYF; CDR3 DNA: TGCGCCAGCAGCGAGGGGGGAGTCACAGATACGCAGTATTTT
V gene: TRBV6-5; CDR3 length: 14; J gene: TRBJ1-4; D gene: .; clone size: .; CDR3 protein: CASSYSRQPEKLFF; CDR3 DNA: TGTGCCAGCAGTTACTCAAGGCAGCCCGAAAAACTGTTTTTT
V gene: TRBV19; CDR3 length: 15; J gene: TRBJ1-1; D gene: .; clone size: .; CDR3 protein: CASSDRRAVSTEAFF; CDR3 DNA: TGTGCCAGTAGCGACAGGAGGGCGGTGAGCACTGAAGCTTTCTTT
V gene: TRBV6-5; CDR3 length: 14; J gene: TRBJ1-1; D gene: TRBD1; clone size: .; CDR3 protein: CASSRSHRGSEAFF; CDR3 DNA: TGTGCCAGCAGTCGATCCCACAGGGGATCTGAAGCTTTCTTT
V gene: TRBV19; CDR3 length: 15; J gene: TRBJ1-6; D gene: TRBD1; clone size: few; CDR3 protein: CASSRGQVDNSPLHF; CDR3 DNA: TGTGCCAGTAGCCGCGGACAGGTAGATAATTCACCCCTCCACTTT
V gene: TRBV16; CDR3 length: 12; J gene: TRBJ2-7; D gene: TRBD1; clone size: .; CDR3 protein: CASKRTGDEQYF; CDR3 DNA: TGTGCCAGCAAACGGACAGGGGACGAGCAGTACTTC
V gene: TRBV28; CDR3 length: 15; J gene: TRBJ1-3; D gene: .; clone size: .; CDR3 protein: CASRIAGTEFNTIYF; CDR3 DNA: TGTGCCAGCAGGATAGCCGGGACGGAATTTAACACCATATATTTT
V gene: TRBV7-6; CDR3 length: 15; J gene: TRBJ2-3; D gene: .; clone size: .; CDR3 protein: CASSLARVSTDTQYF; CDR3 DNA: TGTGCCAGCAGCTTAGCCAGGGTTAGCACAGATACGCAGTATTTT
V gene: TRBV7-2; CDR3 length: 14; J gene: TRBJ2-7; D gene: .; clone size: .; CDR3 protein: CASSSAEDGPRRSF; CDR3 DNA: TGTGCCAGCAGCTCCGCGGAGGACGGACCTCGCCGGAGTTTC
V gene: TRBV9; CDR3 length: 15; J gene: TRBJ2-5; D gene: .; clone size: .; CDR3 protein: CASSVDGGRGETQYF; CDR3 DNA: TGTGCCAGCAGCGTAGATGGGGGGCGTGGAGAGACCCAGTACTTC
V gene: TRBV7-9; CDR3 length: 13; J gene: TRBJ1-2; D gene: .; clone size: .; CDR3 protein: CASSFDRTYGYTF; CDR3 DNA: TGTGCCAGCAGCTTCGACAGAACCTATGGCTACACCTTC
V gene: TRBV10-3; CDR3 length: 14; J gene: TRBJ2-2; D gene: TRBD1; clone size: .; CDR3 protein: CAISGDRNTGELFF; CDR3 DNA: TGTGCCATCAGTGGGGACAGAAACACCGGGGAGCTGTTTTTT
V gene: TRBV28; CDR3 length: 13; J gene: TRBJ1-2; D gene: TRBD1; clone size: .; CDR3 protein: CATTTGTAYGYTF; CDR3 DNA: TGTGCCACTACCACCGGGACAGCATATGGCTACACCTTC
V gene: TRBV23-1; CDR3 length: 13; J gene: TRBJ1-6; D gene: TRBD1; clone size: .; CDR3 protein: CASSQGQGGSLHF; CDR3 DNA: TGCGCCAGCAGTCAGGGACAGGGAGGGTCCCTCCACTTT
V gene: TRBV28; CDR3 length: 17; J gene: TRBJ1-2; D gene: TRBD1; clone size: .; CDR3 protein: CASSFGTGGVGFGGYTF; CDR3 DNA: TGTGCCAGCAGTTTCGGGACAGGGGGCGTCGGATTCGGAGGCTACACCTTC
V gene: TRBV6-4; CDR3 length: 15; J gene: TRBJ1-1; D gene: TRBD1; clone size: .; CDR3 protein: CASSARTGWHTEAFF; CDR3 DNA: TGTGCCAGCAGTGCCCGGACAGGGTGGCACACTGAAGCTTTCTTT
V gene: TRBV6-1; CDR3 length: 14; J gene: TRBJ1-4; D gene: .; clone size: .; CDR3 protein: CASSTRGLGKKLFF; CDR3 DNA: TGTGCCAGCAGCACCCGGGGCCTCGGGAAAAAACTGTTTTTT
V gene: TRBV28; CDR3 length: 14; J gene: TRBJ2-7; D gene: .; clone size: .; CDR3 protein: CASWASDRSYEQYF; CDR3 DNA: TGTGCCAGCTGGGCTAGCGACCGCTCCTACGAGCAGTACTTC
V gene: TRBV7-9; CDR3 length: 17; J gene: TRBJ2-1; D gene: .; clone size: .; CDR3 protein: CASSLGRGQPSYNEQFF; CDR3 DNA: TGTGCCAGCAGCTTAGGTCGAGGACAGCCTTCCTACAATGAGCAGTTCTTC
V gene: TRBV2; CDR3 length: 15; J gene: TRBJ2-7; D gene: .; clone size: .; CDR3 protein: CASTRDPRGAYEQYF; CDR3 DNA: TGTGCCAGCACCCGAGATCCCAGGGGGGCCTACGAGCAGTACTTC
V gene: TRBV30; CDR3 length: 15; J gene: TRBJ1-2; D gene: .; clone size: .; CDR3 protein: CAWSVSRVGGYGYTF; CDR3 DNA: TGTGCCTGGAGTGTGTCTCGAGTGGGCGGGTACGGCTACACCTTC
V gene: TRBV11-3; CDR3 length: 15; J gene: TRBJ2-3; D gene: .; clone size: .; CDR3 protein: CASSLGTPRTDTQYF; CDR3 DNA: TGTGCCAGCAGCTTAGGGACTCCACGGACAGATACGCAGTATTTT
V gene: TRBV21-1; CDR3 length: 18; J gene: TRBJ1-2; D gene: .; clone size: .; CDR3 protein: CASSPQGWVVLENYGYTF; CDR3 DNA: TGTGCCAGCAGCCCACAGGGTTGGGTCGTGTTGGAAAACTATGGCTACACCTTC
V gene: TRBV28; CDR3 length: 12; J gene: TRBJ1-3; D gene: .; clone size: .; CDR3 protein: CASVTGGNTIYF; CDR3 DNA: TGTGCCAGCGTGACAGGCGGAAACACCATATATTTT
V gene: TRBV5-1; CDR3 length: 14; J gene: TRBJ2-7; D gene: TRBD1; clone size: .; CDR3 protein: CASSPRQGSYEQYF; CDR3 DNA: TGCGCCAGCAGCCCCCGACAGGGCTCCTACGAGCAGTACTTC
V gene: TRBV2; CDR3 length: 15; J gene: TRBJ2-1; D gene: TRBD1; clone size: .; CDR3 protein: CASSSDRGLHNEQFF; CDR3 DNA: TGTGCCAGCAGTTCAGACAGGGGGCTACACAATGAGCAGTTCTTC
V gene: TRBV5-1; CDR3 length: 13; J gene: TRBJ2-7; D gene: .; clone size: .; CDR3 protein: CASSGEEPYEQYF; CDR3 DNA: TGCGCCAGCAGCGGGGAGGAGCCCTACGAGCAGTACTTC